One sample yielded the 25 T cell receptor beta chains listed below, sequenced in a study of graft-versus-host responses after intestinal transplantation. What these receptors recognize is not known. TCRdb's copy holds only in-frame clones and misses some; the assay was immunoSEQ multiplex PCR. The profile shows approximately 110,000 clones, about 92% of them singletons. The sequenced sample was unstimulated CD8+ T cells sorted from spleen or lymph node cells, obtained before transplant. The source of these receptors is a human donor who was the organ donor for an intestinal transplant.

The gene calls are TRBV6-4 and TRBJ1-6; D may be TRBD1 (6 bases). Germline CDR1 and CDR2: MRHNA and SNTAGT. This CDR3 is 13 amino acids long. Trimming removed 8 bases at V and 7 bases at J, with 12 bases between. CDR3 DNA: TGTGCCAGCCGCGGGGACATAAATTCACCCCTCCACTTT. Encoded protein: CASRGDINSPLHF.

The count of this clone is one. This chain joins TRBV5-1 and TRBJ2-5; unclear D gene. Germline V gene data show CDR1 as SGHRS and CDR2 as YFSETQ. The V gene lost 2 bases and the J gene lost 2 bases, with 13 bases spanning the gap. The CDR3 has 15 residues. In nucleotides, the CDR3 is TGCGCCAGCAGCTTATATTTCGAGCCACAAGAGACCCAGTACTTC. Translated: CASSLYFEPQETQYF.

The chain employs TRBV7-6 and TRBJ1-5, with TRBD1 as a possible D gene (6 bases). Per the germline V gene, CDR1 is SGHVS and CDR2 is FNYEAQ. V was pared by 2 bases and J by 7 bases, with 21 bases between. CDR3 length: 17 residues. CDR3 in DNA: TGTGCCAGCAGCTTAAGGGCCGGGGACACCCCCGAGCAGCCCCAGCATTTT. Its protein is CASSLRAGDTPEQPQHF.

This rearrangement joins TRBV25-1 to TRBJ2-1; TRBD2 agrees at 7 bases. Germline V gene data show CDR1 as MGHDK and CDR2 as SYGVNS. This CDR3 spans 15 amino acids. Trimming took 8 bases from V and 0 from J; bases not matched to a gene: 7. CDR3 amino acids: CASRQRGSSYNEQFF. In DNA, the CDR3 is TGTGCCAGCCGCCAGCGGGGAAGCTCCTACAATGAGCAGTTCTTC.

This clone was counted a single time. The chain employs TRBV7-9 and TRBJ2-3; unclear D gene. The CDR3 length is 14 residues. In germline, CDR1 is SEHNR, CDR2 FQNEAQ (reference sequence). Trimming removed 5 bases from V and 4 bases from J, with 13 bases in between. CDR3 DNA sequence: TGTGCCAGCAGCCCCCTGGACCTTTCAGATACGCAGTATTTT. It specifies CASSPLDLSDTQYF.

V gene TRBV29-1 combines with J gene TRBJ2-2; tentatively, D is TRBD2 (5 bases). The length of the CDR3 is 13 residues. With 6 bases removed from V and 5 bases from J, the gap between germline ends came to 13 bases. The germline V gene encodes CDR1 SQVTM and CDR2 ANQGSEA. As DNA, the CDR3 is TGCAGCGTCCCGGACGGGGATACCGGGGAGCTGTTTTTT. As protein: CSVPDGDTGELFF.

The chain carries TRBV27 and TRBJ1-4, with D uncertain. The CDR3 spans 13 residues. The germline CDR1 and CDR2 sequences are MNHEY and SMNVEV (reference sequence). Between the trimmed V and J ends, which lost 2 bases and 5 bases, there was a span of 6 bases. CDR3 sequence (DNA): TGTGCCAGCAGTTTAATCGGGAATGAAAAACTGTTTTTT. Its translation: CASSLIGNEKLFF.

V is TRBV27 and J is TRBJ2-5; TRBD1 matches at 9 bases. The CDR3 has 14 amino acids. The germline gives CDR1 MNHEY, CDR2 SMNVEV (reference sequence). J was trimmed by 4 bases and V by 6 bases; bases with no gene match: 6. CDR3 sequence: CASRIQGALETQYF. The DNA of the CDR3 is TGTGCCAGCAGGATACAGGGGGCGCTAGAGACCCAGTACTTC.

This rearrangement joins TRBV29-1 to TRBJ2-7; D remains ambiguous. The germline gives CDR1 SQVTM, CDR2 ANQGSEA. V was trimmed by 2 bases and J by 3 bases, leaving 8 bases between them. The length of the CDR3 is 12 residues. DNA for the CDR3: TGCAGCGTTGAAACGATCCTCTACGAGCAGTACTTC. It yields the protein CSVETILYEQYF.

The CDR3 coding sequence is TGTGCCAGCAGCTCAACCCGGCGGGCCTCCACAGATACGCAGTATTTT. Protein: CASSSTRRASTDTQYF. This chain links TRBV7-8 with TRBJ2-3; D possibly corresponds to TRBD2 (5 bases). CDR1 is SGHVS and CDR2 is FQNEAQ in the germline V gene. This CDR3 region has 16 residues. V lost 4 bases, J lost 2 bases, and 16 bases lay in between. Full variable domain (rest looked up from reference TRBV7-8 and TRBJ2-3): GAGVSQSPRYKVAKRGQDVALRCDPISGHVSLFWYQQALGQGPEFLTYFQNEAQLDKSGLPSDRFFAERPEGSVSTLKIQRTQQEDSAVYLCASSSTRRASTDTQYFGPGTRLTVL.

The chain joins TRBV7-9 to TRBJ1-1, with a possible D match to TRBD1 (5 bases). This CDR3 comprises 16 residues. With 5 bases removed from V and 1 base from J, the gap between germline ends came to 17 bases. Germline CDR1 SEHNR, CDR2 FQNEAQ (reference sequence). CDR3 residues: CASSLPRGDPNTEAFF. In DNA form, the CDR3 reads TGTGCCAGCAGCCTCCCCCGGGGGGACCCGAACACTGAAGCTTTCTTT.

The chain is built from TRBV6-1 and TRBJ2-7, with D tentatively TRBD1 or TRBD2 (5 bases each). With 6 bases removed from V and 1 base from J, the gap between germline ends came to 16 bases. This CDR3 comprises 15 residues. CDR1 and CDR2 from the germline V gene are MNHNS and SASEGT. CDR3 amino acids: CASSEWLGDSYEQYF. CDR3 in DNA: TGTGCCAGCAGCGAATGGTTGGGGGATTCCTACGAGCAGTACTTC.

V usage is TRBV25-1 and J usage is TRBJ2-7; TRBD2 might be the D (5 bases). Germline values: CDR1 MGHDK, CDR2 SYGVNS. CDR3 length: 17 amino acids. V lost 4 bases, J lost 0 bases, and 19 bases lay in between. The CDR3 region is CASSGPNPTRGSYEQYF. CDR3 bases: TGTGCCAGCAGTGGTCCCAATCCCACCCGGGGCTCCTACGAGCAGTACTTC.

The table lists this clone with a count of one. This sequence joins TRBV5-4 and TRBJ2-7, with 11 positions matching TRBD2. CDR3 length: 13 residues. Germline CDR1 is SGHNT and CDR2 is YYREEE (reference sequence). V shed 4 bases and J 4 bases; nucleotides not matched to a gene: 1. CDR3 protein: CASSIAGGYEQYF. CDR3 nucleotides: TGTGCCAGCAGCATAGCGGGAGGGTACGAGCAGTACTTC. The full variable domain, completed using reference TRBV5-4 and TRBJ2-7, is ETGVTQSPTHLIKTRGQQVTLRCSSQSGHNTVSWYQQALGQGPQFIFQYYREEENGRGNFPPRFSGLQFPNYSSELNVNALELDDSALYLCASSIAGGYEQYFGPGTRLTVT.

This chain links TRBV29-1 with TRBJ1-1; no reliable D call. Germline CDR1 is SQVTM and CDR2 is ANQGSEA. V dropped 0 bases and J dropped 0 bases, with 14 bases sitting between them. This CDR3 is built from 16 residues. The CDR3 DNA follows: TGCAGCGTTGAAGATTCGGAAGGGCGAATGAACACTGAAGCTTTCTTT. Translating it yields CSVEDSEGRMNTEAFF.

For the CDR3, the DNA is TGTGCCAGCAGTTTAACGGGGACAGGGGGTTGGTACGAGCAGTACTTC. It codes for CASSLTGTGGWYEQYF. This chain uses TRBV28 with TRBJ2-7; TRBD1 agrees at 11 bases. With 2 bases clipped from V and 4 bases from J, the junction kept 7 bases outside the gene matches. This CDR3 is 16 amino acids long. CDR1 is MDHEN, CDR2 SYDVKM, per germline. Supplemented by reference TRBV28 and TRBJ2-7, the full variable domain reads DVKVTQSSRYLVKRTGEKVFLECVQDMDHENMFWYRQDPGLGLRLIYFSYDVKMKEKGDIPEGYSVSREKKERFSLILESASTNQTSMYLCASSLTGTGGWYEQYFGPGTRLTVT.

The gene calls are TRBV27 and TRBJ2-3, with TRBD2 matching over 10 bases. CDR3 length: 22 residues. CDR1 is MNHEY, CDR2 SMNVEV, per germline (reference sequence). V shed 0 bases, J shed 1 base, and the junction held 19 bases outside the gene matches. CDR3 sequence: CASSLSRLEGLASPGGTDTQYF. The CDR3 bases are TGTGCCAGCAGTTTATCACGGTTGGAGGGACTAGCGTCGCCGGGGGGCACAGATACGCAGTATTTT.

The V and J genes are TRBV5-4 and TRBJ1-2; D not certain. From germline, CDR1 is SGHNT and CDR2 YYREEE (reference sequence). The CDR3 totals 13 residues. V dropped 4 bases and J dropped 0 bases, with 7 bases sitting between them. CDR3 region: CASSPLSNYGYTF. DNA of the CDR3: TGTGCCAGCAGCCCCCTTTCTAACTATGGCTACACCTTC.

This chain uses TRBV5-4 with TRBJ2-5; D possibly corresponds to TRBD2 (6 bases). The CDR3 length is 15 residues. V lost 3 bases and J lost 6, with 18 bases in between. CDR1 SGHNT and CDR2 YYREEE come from the germline V gene (reference sequence). The chain's CDR3 is CASSYPGLLGKTQYF. DNA of the CDR3: TGTGCCAGCAGCTACCCGGGACTCTTAGGGAAGACCCAGTACTTC.

This clone has only a few counts. V gene TRBV5-6 combines with J gene TRBJ1-5, with D possibly matching TRBD1 (6 bases). The CDR3 extends over 13 amino acids. Trimming left V 4 bases short and J 7 bases short, with 12 bases between. CDR1 is SGHDT and CDR2 is YYEEEE in the germline V gene. The DNA of the CDR3 is TGTGCCAGCAGCCTAGGGGGATTGCAGCCCCAGCATTTT. It yields the protein CASSLGGLQPQHF.

The chain combines TRBV7-2 with TRBJ2-1; TRBD1 might be the D (5 bases). The germline V gene has CDR1 SGHTA and CDR2 FQGNSA. The V end lost 1 base, the J end lost 4 bases, and 17 bases lay between the germline ends. CDR3 length equals 17 residues. The DNA for the CDR3 is TGTGCCAGCAGCTTAGTGGACATTCTCATCGGGTACAATGAGCAGTTCTTC. It codes for CASSLVDILIGYNEQFF.

V usage is TRBV11-2 and J usage is TRBJ1-2; the D is unclear. Germline V gene data show CDR1 as SGHAT and CDR2 as FQNNGV. This CDR3 is 13 amino acids long. Trimming removed 1 base at V and 4 bases at J, with 7 bases between. CDR3 sequence (DNA): TGTGCCAGCAGCTTAGGCAAGGTCTATGGCTACACCTTC. It translates to CASSLGKVYGYTF.

The rearrangement joins TRBV11-2 to TRBJ2-7; D unresolved. This CDR3 region has 12 residues. In germline, CDR1 is SGHAT, CDR2 FQNNGV. Trimming cost V 5 bases and J 6 bases, with 11 bases left between them. CDR3 in amino acids: CASSPRAGEQYF. The DNA of the CDR3 is TGTGCCAGCAGCCCCCGGGCCGGCGAGCAGTACTTC.

The rearrangement links TRBV7-9 to TRBJ2-7; 10 bases line up with TRBD1. Unmatched junction bases numbered 6, after V lost 5 bases and J lost 5 bases. Germline loops: CDR1 SEHNR, CDR2 FQNEAQ (reference sequence). This CDR3 has 14 amino acids. CDR3 in amino acids: CASSVTGGRNEQYF. In DNA, the CDR3 is TGTGCCAGCAGCGTGACAGGGGGCCGGAACGAGCAGTACTTC. Filled out from reference TRBV7-9 and TRBJ2-7, the complete variable domain reads DTGVSQNPRHKITKRGQNVTFRCDPISEHNRLYWYRQTLGQGPEFLTYFQNEAQLEKSRLLSDRFSAERPKGSFSTLEIQRTEQGDSAMYLCASSVTGGRNEQYFGPGTRLTVT.

V is TRBV11-2 and J is TRBJ2-7; D is ambiguous. The ends were cut back, 4 bases at V and 3 bases at J, with 4 bases in the middle. Germline V gene sequence: CDR1 SGHAT, CDR2 FQNNGV. The CDR3 spans 11 residues. The DNA for the CDR3 is TGTGCCAGCAGCTCCAACTACGAGCAGTACTTC. Amino acids: CASSSNYEQYF.